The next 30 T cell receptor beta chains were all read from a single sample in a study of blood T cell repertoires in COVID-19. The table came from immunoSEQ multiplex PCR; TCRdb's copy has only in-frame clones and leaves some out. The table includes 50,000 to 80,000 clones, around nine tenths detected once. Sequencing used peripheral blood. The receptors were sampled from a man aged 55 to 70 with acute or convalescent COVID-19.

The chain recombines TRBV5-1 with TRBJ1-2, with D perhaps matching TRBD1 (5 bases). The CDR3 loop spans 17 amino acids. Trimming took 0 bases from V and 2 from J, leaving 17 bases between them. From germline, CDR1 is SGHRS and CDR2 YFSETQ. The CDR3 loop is CASSLEQGTSSNYGYTF. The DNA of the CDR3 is TGCGCCAGCAGCTTGGAGCAGGGTACATCTTCCAACTATGGCTACACCTTC.

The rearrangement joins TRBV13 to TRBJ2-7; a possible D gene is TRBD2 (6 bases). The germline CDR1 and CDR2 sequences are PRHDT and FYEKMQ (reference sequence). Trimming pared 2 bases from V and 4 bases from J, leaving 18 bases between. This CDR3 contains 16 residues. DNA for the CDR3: TGTGCCAGCAGCTTACACATGGAGGGTTCCGATTACGAGCAGTACTTC. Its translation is CASSLHMEGSDYEQYF.

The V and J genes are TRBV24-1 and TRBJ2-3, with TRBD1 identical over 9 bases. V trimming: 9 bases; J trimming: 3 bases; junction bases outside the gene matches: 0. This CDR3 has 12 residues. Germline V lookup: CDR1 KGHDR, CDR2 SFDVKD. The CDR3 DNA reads TGTGCCACCGGACAGGGGACAGATACGCAGTATTTT. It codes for CATGQGTDTQYF.

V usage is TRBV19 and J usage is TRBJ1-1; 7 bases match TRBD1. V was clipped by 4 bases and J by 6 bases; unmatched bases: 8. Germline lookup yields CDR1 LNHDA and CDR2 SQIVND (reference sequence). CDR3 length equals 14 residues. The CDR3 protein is CASSREIDRAEAFF. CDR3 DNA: TGTGCCAGTAGTAGAGAGATAGACAGGGCTGAAGCTTTCTTT.

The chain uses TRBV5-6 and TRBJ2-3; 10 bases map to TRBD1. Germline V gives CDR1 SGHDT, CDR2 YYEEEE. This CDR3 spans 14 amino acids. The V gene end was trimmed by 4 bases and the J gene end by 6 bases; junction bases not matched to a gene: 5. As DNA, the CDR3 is TGTGCCAGCAGCGGGGACAGGGGCGCGGATACGCAGTATTTT. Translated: CASSGDRGADTQYF.

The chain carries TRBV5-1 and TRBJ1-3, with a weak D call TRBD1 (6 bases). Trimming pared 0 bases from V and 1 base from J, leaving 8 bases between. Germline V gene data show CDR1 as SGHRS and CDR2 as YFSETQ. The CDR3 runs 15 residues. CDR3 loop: CASSLEGVSGNTIYF. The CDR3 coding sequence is TGCGCCAGCAGCTTGGAGGGGGTTTCTGGAAACACCATATATTTT.

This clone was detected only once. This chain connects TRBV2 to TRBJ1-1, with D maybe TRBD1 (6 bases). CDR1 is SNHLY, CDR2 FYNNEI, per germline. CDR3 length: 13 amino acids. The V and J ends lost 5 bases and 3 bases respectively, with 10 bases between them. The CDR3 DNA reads TGTGCCAGCAGTAAAGGGACACACACTGAAGCTTTCTTT. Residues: CASSKGTHTEAFF. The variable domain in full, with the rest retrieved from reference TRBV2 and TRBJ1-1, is EPEVTQTPSHQVTQMGQEVILRCVPISNHLYFYWYRQILGQKVEFLVSFYNNEISEKSEIFDDQFSVERPDGSNFTLKIRSTKLEDSAMYFCASSKGTHTEAFFGQGTRLTVV.

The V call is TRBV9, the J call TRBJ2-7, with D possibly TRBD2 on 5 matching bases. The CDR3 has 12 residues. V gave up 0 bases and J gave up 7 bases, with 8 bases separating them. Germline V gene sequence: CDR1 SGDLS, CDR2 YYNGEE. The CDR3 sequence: CASSVGTGEQYF. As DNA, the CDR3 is TGTGCCAGCAGCGTAGGGACGGGGGAGCAGTACTTC.

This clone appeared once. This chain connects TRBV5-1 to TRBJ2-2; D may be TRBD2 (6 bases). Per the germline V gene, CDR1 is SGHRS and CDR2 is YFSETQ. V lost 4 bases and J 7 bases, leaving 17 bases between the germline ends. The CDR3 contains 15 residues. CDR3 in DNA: TGCGCCAGCAGCCTGGGCCGCGGCGGGGTCGGGGAGCTGTTTTTT. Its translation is CASSLGRGGVGELFF.

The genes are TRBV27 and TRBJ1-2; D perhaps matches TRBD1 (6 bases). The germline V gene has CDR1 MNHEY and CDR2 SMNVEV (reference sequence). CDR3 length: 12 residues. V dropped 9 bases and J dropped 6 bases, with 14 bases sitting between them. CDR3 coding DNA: TGTGCCAGAGAAGGGGGAAAGGATGGCTACACCTTC. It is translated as CAREGGKDGYTF.

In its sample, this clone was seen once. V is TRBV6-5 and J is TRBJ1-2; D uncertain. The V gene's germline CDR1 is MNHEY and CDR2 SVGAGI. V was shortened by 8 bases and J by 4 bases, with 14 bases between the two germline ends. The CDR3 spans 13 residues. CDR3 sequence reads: CASPGEFGYGYTF. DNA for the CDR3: TGTGCCAGCCCCGGGGAGTTTGGCTATGGCTACACCTTC.

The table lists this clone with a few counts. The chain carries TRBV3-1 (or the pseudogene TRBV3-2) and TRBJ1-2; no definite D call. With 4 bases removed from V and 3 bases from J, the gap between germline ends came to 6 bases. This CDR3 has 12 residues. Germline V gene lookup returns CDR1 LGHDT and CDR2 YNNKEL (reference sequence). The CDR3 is CASSLRDYGYTF. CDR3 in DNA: TGTGCCAGCAGCCTCCGGGACTATGGCTACACCTTC.

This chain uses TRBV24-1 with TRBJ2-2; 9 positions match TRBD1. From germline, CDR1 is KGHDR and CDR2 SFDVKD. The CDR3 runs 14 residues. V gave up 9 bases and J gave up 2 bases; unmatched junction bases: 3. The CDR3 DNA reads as TGTGCCACCGCGGGACAGGGAAACACCGGGGAGCTGTTTTTT. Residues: CATAGQGNTGELFF.

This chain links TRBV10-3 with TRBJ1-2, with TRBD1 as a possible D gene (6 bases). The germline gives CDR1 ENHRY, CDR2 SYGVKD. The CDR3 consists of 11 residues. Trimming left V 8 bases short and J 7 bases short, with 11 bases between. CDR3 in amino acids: CAIGQGGGYTF. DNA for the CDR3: TGTGCCATCGGCCAAGGGGGTGGCTACACCTTC.

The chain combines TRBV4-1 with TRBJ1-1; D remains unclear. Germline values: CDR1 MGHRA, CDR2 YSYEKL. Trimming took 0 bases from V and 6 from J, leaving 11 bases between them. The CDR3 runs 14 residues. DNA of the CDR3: TGCGCCAGCAGCCAAGATGAGGGCCGCCCTGAAGCTTTCTTT. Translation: CASSQDEGRPEAFF.

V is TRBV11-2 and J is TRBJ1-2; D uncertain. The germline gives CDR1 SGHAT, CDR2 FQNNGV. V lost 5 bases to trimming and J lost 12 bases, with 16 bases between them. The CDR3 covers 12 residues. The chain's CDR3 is CASSQKAGVNTF. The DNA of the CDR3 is TGTGCCAGCAGCCAGAAAGCCGGGGTAAACACCTTC.

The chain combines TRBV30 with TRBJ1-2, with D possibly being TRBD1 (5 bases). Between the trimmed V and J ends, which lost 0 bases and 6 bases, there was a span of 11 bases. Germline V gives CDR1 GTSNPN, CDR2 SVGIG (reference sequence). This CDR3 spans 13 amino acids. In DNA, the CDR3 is TGTGCCTGGAGTGTAGGGACTCAGGATGGCTACACCTTC. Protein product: CAWSVGTQDGYTF.

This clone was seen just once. The CDR3 nucleotides are TGCGCCAGCAGCCAAGATCGAGGGGGTTCCATACCATACGAGCAGTACTTC. Protein product: CASSQDRGGSIPYEQYF. This chain uses TRBV4-1 with TRBJ2-7; tentatively, D is TRBD1 (6 bases). Germline V CDR1 and CDR2: MGHRA, YSYEKL. V shed 0 bases and J shed 4 bases, with 19 bases lying between them. The length of the CDR3 is 17 residues.

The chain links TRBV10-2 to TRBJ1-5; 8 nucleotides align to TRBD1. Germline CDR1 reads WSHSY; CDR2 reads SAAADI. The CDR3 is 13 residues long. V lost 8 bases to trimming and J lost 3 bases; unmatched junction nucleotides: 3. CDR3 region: CASSDRVNQPQHF. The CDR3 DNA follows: TGCGCCAGCTCGGACAGGGTCAATCAGCCCCAGCATTTT.

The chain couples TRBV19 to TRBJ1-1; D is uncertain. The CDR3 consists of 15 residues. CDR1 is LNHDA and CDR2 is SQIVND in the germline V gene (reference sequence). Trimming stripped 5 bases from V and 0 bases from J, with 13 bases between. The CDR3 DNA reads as TGTGCCAGTAGTCCCCAGGCAAATATGAACACTGAAGCTTTCTTT. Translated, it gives CASSPQANMNTEAFF.

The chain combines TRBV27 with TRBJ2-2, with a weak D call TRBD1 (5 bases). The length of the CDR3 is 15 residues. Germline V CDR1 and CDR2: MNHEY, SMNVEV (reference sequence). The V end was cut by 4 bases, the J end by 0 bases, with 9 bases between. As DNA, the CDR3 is TGTGCCAGCAGTTCTTACAGGACGAACACCGGGGAGCTGTTTTTT. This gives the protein CASSSYRTNTGELFF.

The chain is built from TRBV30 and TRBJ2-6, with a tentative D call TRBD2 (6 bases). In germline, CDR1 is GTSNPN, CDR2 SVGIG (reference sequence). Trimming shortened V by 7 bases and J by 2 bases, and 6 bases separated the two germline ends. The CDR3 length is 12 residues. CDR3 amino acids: CALAAGANVLTF. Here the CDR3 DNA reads TGTGCCTTAGCGGCTGGGGCCAACGTCCTGACTTTC.

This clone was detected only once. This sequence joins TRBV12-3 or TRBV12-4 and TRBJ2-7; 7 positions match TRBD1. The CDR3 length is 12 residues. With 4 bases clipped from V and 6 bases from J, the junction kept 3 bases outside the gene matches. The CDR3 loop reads CASSSTGLEQYF. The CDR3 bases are TGTGCCAGCAGTTCGACAGGGCTCGAGCAGTACTTC.

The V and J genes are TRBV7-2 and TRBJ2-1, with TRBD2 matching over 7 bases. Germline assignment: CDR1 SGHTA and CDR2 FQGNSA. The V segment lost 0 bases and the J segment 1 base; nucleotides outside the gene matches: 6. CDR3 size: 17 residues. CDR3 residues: CASSLAGGLSSYNEQFF. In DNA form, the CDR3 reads TGTGCCAGCAGCTTAGCGGGGGGGTTGTCTTCCTACAATGAGCAGTTCTTC.

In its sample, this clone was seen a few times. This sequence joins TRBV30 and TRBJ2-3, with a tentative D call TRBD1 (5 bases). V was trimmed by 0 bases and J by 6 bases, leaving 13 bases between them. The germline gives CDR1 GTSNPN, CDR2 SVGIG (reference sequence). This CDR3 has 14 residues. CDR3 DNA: TGTGCCTGGAGTGTTAGGGGCAGGAAGGATACGCAGTATTTT. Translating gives CAWSVRGRKDTQYF. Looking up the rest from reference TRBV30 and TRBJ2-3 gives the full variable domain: SQTIHQWPATLVQPVGSPLSLECTVEGTSNPNLYWYRQAAGRGLQLLFYSVGIGQISSEVPQNLSASRPQDRQFILSSKKLLLSDSGFYLCAWSVRGRKDTQYFGPGTRLTVL.

Written as DNA, the CDR3 is TGTGCCAGCAGCCCCAGGATCCTCGCCTATGGCTACACCTTC. Protein sequence: CASSPRILAYGYTF. The chain couples TRBV14 to TRBJ1-2; no reliable D call. Trimming took 4 bases from V and 4 from J, leaving 13 bases between them. Looked up from germline, CDR1 is SGHDN and CDR2 is FVKESK. CDR3 length equals 14 residues. Looking up the rest from reference TRBV14 and TRBJ1-2 gives the full variable domain: EAGVTQFPSHSVIEKGQTVTLRCDPISGHDNLYWYRRVMGKEIKFLLHFVKESKQDESGMPNNRFLAERTGGTYSTLKVQPAELEDSGVYFCASSPRILAYGYTFGSGTRLTVV.

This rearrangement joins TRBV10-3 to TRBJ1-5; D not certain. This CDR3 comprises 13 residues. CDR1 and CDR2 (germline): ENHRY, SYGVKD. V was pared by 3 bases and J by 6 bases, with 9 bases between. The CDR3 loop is CAISDARSQPQHF. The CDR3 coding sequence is TGTGCCATCAGTGACGCCCGGAGTCAGCCCCAGCATTTT.

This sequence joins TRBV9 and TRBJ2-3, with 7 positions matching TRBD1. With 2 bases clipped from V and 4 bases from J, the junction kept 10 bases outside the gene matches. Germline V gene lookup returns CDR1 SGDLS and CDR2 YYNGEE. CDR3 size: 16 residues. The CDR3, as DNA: TGTGCCAGCAGCGTCAGAACAGGGGCCGGGGCAGATACGCAGTATTTT. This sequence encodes CASSVRTGAGADTQYF.

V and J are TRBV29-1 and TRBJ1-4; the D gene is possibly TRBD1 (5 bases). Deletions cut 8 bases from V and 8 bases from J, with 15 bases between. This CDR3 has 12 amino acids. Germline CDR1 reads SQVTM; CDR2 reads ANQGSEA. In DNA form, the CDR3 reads TGCAGCCCGCCCACAGGAGAAGAAAAACTGTTTTTT. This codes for CSPPTGEEKLFF.

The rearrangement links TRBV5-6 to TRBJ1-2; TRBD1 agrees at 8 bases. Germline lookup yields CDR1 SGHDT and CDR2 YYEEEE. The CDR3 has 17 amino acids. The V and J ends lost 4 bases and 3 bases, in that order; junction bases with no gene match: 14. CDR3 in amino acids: CASSQGQGRAIYYGYTF. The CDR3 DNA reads TGTGCCAGCAGCCAAGGACAGGGACGCGCTATCTACTATGGCTACACCTTC.